A selection of T cell receptor beta chains follows, all from one sample in a study of OX40 agonist ivuxolimab in advanced cancers. Method: immunoSEQ multiplex PCR; TCRdb's copy keeps in-frame clones and lacks some. Here the sample spans tens of thousands of clones, approximately 90% being singletons. Sequenced material: CD4+ or CD8+ T cells sorted from blood, taken in a trial of the OX40 agonist ivuxolimab. The receptors stem from an adult with an advanced solid tumor such as melanoma, head and neck, liver or kidney cancer. Each CDR3 is given with its conserved first and last residue. A D gene is named only where the DNA matches it firmly. Rows may omit the clone size; those that give it use once, few, many or a size class.

TGTGCCAGCAGCTTTTGGGGGGTCAATGAGCAGTTCTTC,CASSFWGVNEQFF,TRBJ2-1,TRBV5-4,NA,NA
TGTGCCAGCAGCTCCTTGGAGGGGAACACCGGGGAGCTGTTTTTT,CASSSLEGNTGELFF,TRBJ2-2,TRBV5-5,NA,NA
TGTGCCAGCACCCCCCGACCGGGGGTTACCTACGAGCAGTACTTC,CASTPRPGVTYEQYF,TRBJ2-7,TRBV7-6,NA,few
TGTGCTAGTGGTTTTCAAATCAACCCCGCAGCCTACAATGAGCAGTTCTTC,CASGFQINPAAYNEQFF,TRBJ2-1,TRBV12-5,NA,few
TGTGCCAGCAGCTTAGGACGGGGACAACGAATTTTCGGGGAGCTGTTTTTT,CASSLGRGQRIFGELFF,TRBJ2-2,TRBV11-2,NA,NA
TGTGCCAGCAGCTTAGGGGACAGGTTCGCGGGGACCCAGTACTTC,CASSLGDRFAGTQYF,TRBJ2-5,TRBV7-2,TRBD1,NA
TGTGCCAGCAGCTTGGCGGGAGCCACCTACGAGCAGTACTTC,CASSLAGATYEQYF,TRBJ2-7,TRBV5-5,NA,NA
TGTGCCAGCAGCCGGGACAGGGTAGTTACGGCCCTCCACTTT,CASSRDRVVTALHF,TRBJ1-6,TRBV7-8,TRBD1,NA
TGTGCCAGCAGCTTCGGGCTTTGGGAGACCCAGTACTTC,CASSFGLWETQYF,TRBJ2-5,TRBV5-6,NA,NA
TGTGCCAGCAGTGAATCGGCAGGGCAAGATACGCAGTATTTT,CASSESAGQDTQYF,TRBJ2-3,TRBV6-1,NA,NA
TGCGCCAGCAGCTACTCTGGGGCCAACGTCCTGACTTTC,CASSYSGANVLTF,TRBJ2-6,TRBV5-1,NA,NA
TGTGCCAGTACAATTGGACGAGCGGGGGGGACCTCCTACAATGAGCAGTTCTTC,CASTIGRAGGTSYNEQFF,TRBJ2-1,TRBV19,TRBD2,NA
TGTGCCAGCGGCGCGACGGGGCGGGGGGCTCAGTCTGGCTACACCTTC,CASGATGRGAQSGYTF,TRBJ1-2,TRBV28,NA,NA
TGTGCCAGCAAGGATGCCGGAAATGAGCAGTTCTTC,CASKDAGNEQFF,TRBJ2-1,TRBV6-1,NA,few
TGTGCCAGCAGGGGACTAGCGGGGGGAGCATCCTACGAGCAGTACTTC,CASRGLAGGASYEQYF,TRBJ2-7,TRBV28,TRBD2,NA
TGTGCCAGCAGTGAAAGCGGGACAGGGATAAACTATGGCTACACCTTC,CASSESGTGINYGYTF,TRBJ1-2,TRBV2,TRBD1,NA
TGTGCCAGCAGTTTAGGGACAGGGGGGTGGAGAGATAATTCACCCCTCCACTTT,CASSLGTGGWRDNSPLHF,TRBJ1-6,TRBV28,TRBD1,once
TGTGCCAGCGCCCAGTGGGCGGGGGACACAGATACGCAGTATTTT,CASAQWAGDTDTQYF,TRBJ2-3,TRBV4-2,TRBD2,NA
TGTGCCAGTAGTATAGATCGACAGGGAGAACGCAATCAGCCCCAGCATTTT,CASSIDRQGERNQPQHF,TRBJ1-5,TRBV19,TRBD1,NA
TGTGCCAGCAGCATGGGGGTGAACACTGAAGCTTTCTTT,CASSMGVNTEAFF,TRBJ1-1,TRBV2,NA,NA
TGTGCCAGCAGTGATACAGGGATTCCATACGAGCAGTACTTC,CASSDTGIPYEQYF,TRBJ2-7,TRBV6-1,NA,few
TGTGCCATCAGCCCCGAAGGAATTAACGGGGAGCTGTTTTTT,CAISPEGINGELFF,TRBJ2-2,TRBV10-3,NA,NA
TGCGCCAGCAGCTCAGGACAGTGGCCGGGCGAGCAGTACTTC,CASSSGQWPGEQYF,TRBJ2-7,TRBV5-1,NA,NA
TGTGCCAGCAGTTACATTGGAGAGACCCAGTACTTC,CASSYIGETQYF,TRBJ2-5,TRBV6-5,NA,NA
TGTGCCAGCAGCCCTGGGGGGACGACCCTGCGTGGCTACACCTTC,CASSPGGTTLRGYTF,TRBJ1-2,TRBV9,NA,NA
TGTGCCAGCAGTCTTGCAGGGGGCGCGGGAAATTCACCCCTCCACTTT,CASSLAGGAGNSPLHF,TRBJ1-6,TRBV27,TRBD1,NA
TGTGCCAGCAGTGGAACGGGGGGGCTAGGGGAGACCCAGTACTTC,CASSGTGGLGETQYF,TRBJ2-5,TRBV2,TRBD2,NA
TGTGCCAGCAGCCTAAGTGGGACAACTAATGAAAAACTGTTTTTT,CASSLSGTTNEKLFF,TRBJ1-4,TRBV7-3,NA,once
TGCGCCAGCAGCATCCCTACAGGGGGCGAAGAGTCCCAGTACTTC,CASSIPTGGEESQYF,TRBJ2-5,TRBV5-1,TRBD1,NA
TGTGCCAGCAGCCGACAGCTTGAAGCTTTCTTT,CASSRQLEAFF,TRBJ1-1,TRBV5-6,NA,NA
TGTGCCAGCAGTGAATACGGGGAAGTTCGGGAGCAGTACTTC,CASSEYGEVREQYF,TRBJ2-7,TRBV2,NA,few
TGTGCCAGTAGTGCATCAGGACGGGATTTGTGGGGCTATGGCTACACCTTC,CASSASGRDLWGYGYTF,TRBJ1-2,TRBV19,NA,NA
TGTGCCAGCAGTTACCCGGGACAGGGATCGAGGGGCTACACCTTC,CASSYPGQGSRGYTF,TRBJ1-2,TRBV6-6,TRBD1,NA
TGTGCCAGCGGGACCATTACAGGGGATTGGGGCTACACCTTC,CASGTITGDWGYTF,TRBJ1-2,TRBV6-1,TRBD1,NA
TGTGCCAGCAGCTTTTTGCAGGGGCGGGAGCAGTACTTC,CASSFLQGREQYF,TRBJ2-7,TRBV5-5,NA,NA
TGTGCCAGCAGTTTAGGGCTAGTCGATGAGCAGTTCTTC,CASSLGLVDEQFF,TRBJ2-1,TRBV6-5,NA,NA
TGTGCCAGCACTCTAGCGTCCACGCAGTATTTT,CASTLASTQYF,TRBJ2-3,TRBV2,NA,NA
TGTGCCAGCGGCAAGGGACAGAACTACGAGCAGTACTTC,CASGKGQNYEQYF,TRBJ2-7,TRBV27,TRBD1,few
TGTGCCAGCAGCTTAGAGAGCATCAATGAGCAGTTCTTC,CASSLESINEQFF,TRBJ2-1,TRBV11-2,NA,once
TGCGCCAGCAGCTTGGCCCGCCAGGTCCCAGATACGCAGTATTTT,CASSLARQVPDTQYF,TRBJ2-3,TRBV5-1,NA,NA
TGTGCCAGCGGCGGGACAAGTGGGGCCAACGTCCTGACTTTC,CASGGTSGANVLTF,TRBJ2-6,TRBV4-2,NA,NA
TGCGCCAGCAGCAGACAGGGGGCTTTAATATGGGACACCATATATTTT,CASSRQGALIWDTIYF,TRBJ1-3,TRBV5-1,TRBD1,NA
TGTGCCAGCAGAAGTTGGGGTGAGGGGACTGAAGCTTTCTTT,CASRSWGEGTEAFF,TRBJ1-1,TRBV5-3,NA,NA
TGTGCCAGCAGCTGGTCGGCCGCGATTAGCTCCTACAATGAGCAGTTCTTC,CASSWSAAISSYNEQFF,TRBJ2-1,TRBV11-2,NA,once
TGTGCCAGCAGCTACCCCCCACGAGATACGCAGTATTTT,CASSYPPRDTQYF,TRBJ2-3,TRBV7-9,NA,NA
TGTGCCAGCAGCTACGGACAAGGACGGACCTACAATGAGCAGTTCTTC,CASSYGQGRTYNEQFF,TRBJ2-1,TRBV7-6,NA,NA
TGTGCCAGCAGCGGTCAGCGTGCTCGGTATGGGGACACTGAAGCTTTCTTT,CASSGQRARYGDTEAFF,TRBJ1-1,TRBV5-5,NA,NA